A single sample is the source of the 23 T cell receptor beta chains below, sequenced in a study of shared clonotypes between healthy human individuals. The protocol was immunoSEQ multiplex PCR, while the TCRdb copy is restricted to in-frame clones and leaves out a portion. The sample has 850,000 to 1,100,000 clones, 60% to 80% seen once; the top ten hold 0.89%. The sample taken for sequencing was memory CD4+ T cells from PBMCs. Subset here: CD45RA-negative fraction. These receptor sequences come from a man between 18 and 29 years old in good health. Some clones in this sample may be carry-over from other donors' samples.

Regarding this clone: A much larger clone lies a single base off, so this may be a read error. This specimen includes other DNA sequences encoding the same CDR3. This chain joins TRBV9 and TRBJ2-3; weak D call: TRBD1 (6 bases). The CDR3 extends over 15 amino acids. Between the trimmed V and J ends, which lost 2 bases and 0 bases, there was a span of 10 bases. Germline assignment: CDR1 SGDLS and CDR2 YYNGEE. This CDR3 reads CASSVGAGSTDTQYF. Written as DNA, the CDR3 is TGTGCCAGCAGCGTGGGGGCAGGGAGCACAGATACGCAGTATTTT.

The table lists this clone with a few counts. The chain couples TRBV10-3 to TRBJ1-5, with TRBD1 as a possible D gene (5 bases). With 10 bases removed from V and 3 bases from J, the gap between germline ends came to 10 bases. CDR3 size: 12 residues. CDR1 and CDR2 from the germline V gene are ENHRY and SYGVKD. CDR3 DNA sequence: TGTGCCACCCAGGGTTACAATCAGCCCCAGCATTTT. Its protein product is CATQGYNQPQHF.

V gene TRBV7-9 combines with J gene TRBJ2-2; 7 bases are a match to TRBD2. CDR1 is SEHNR and CDR2 is FQNEAQ in the germline V gene (reference sequence). The CDR3 runs to 16 residues. The V segment lost 4 bases and the J segment 4 bases; nucleotides outside the gene matches: 9. CDR3 protein: CASSSPVLATTGELFF. In DNA, the CDR3 is TGTGCCAGCAGCTCCCCGGTACTAGCGACCACCGGGGAGCTGTTTTTT. Full variable domain (remainder filled in from reference TRBV7-9 and TRBJ2-2): DTGVSQNPRHKITKRGQNVTFRCDPISEHNRLYWYRQTLGQGPEFLTYFQNEAQLEKSRLLSDRFSAERPKGSFSTLEIQRTEQGDSAMYLCASSSPVLATTGELFFGEGSRLTVL.

The chain combines TRBV7-2 with TRBJ2-1; 7 bases fit TRBD1. Germline V gene sequence: CDR1 SGHTA, CDR2 FQGNSA. The CDR3 is 13 amino acids. The trim removed 5 bases at V and 4 bases at J, leaving 2 bases unmatched. CDR3 sequence (DNA): TGTGCCAGCAGCACACAGGGGTACAATGAGCAGTTCTTC. Protein: CASSTQGYNEQFF. The full variable domain, rest sourced from reference TRBV7-2 and TRBJ2-1, is GAGVSQSPSNKVTEKGKDVELRCDPISGHTALYWYRQSLGQGLEFLIYFQGNSAPDKSGLPSDRFSAERTGGSVSTLTIQRTQQEDSAVYLCASSTQGYNEQFFGPGTRLTVL.

The genes are TRBV7-3 and TRBJ2-3; D not certain. CDR1 is SGHTA and CDR2 is FQGTGA in the germline V gene. The germline V and J ends were trimmed by 5 bases and 2 bases, with 8 bases remaining between them. This CDR3 has 13 residues. This chain's CDR3 is CASSLGYTDTQYF. CDR3 DNA sequence: TGTGCCAGCAGCCTGGGGTACACAGATACGCAGTATTTT.

The CDR3 region has the DNA TGCAGCGTTACGCCGGCAGGGGGTATGGGAGAGACCCAGTACTTC. This sequence encodes CSVTPAGGMGETQYF. The rearrangement uses TRBV29-1 and TRBJ2-5, with 7 bases fitting TRBD1. Germline CDR1 SQVTM, CDR2 ANQGSEA. Unmatched junction bases numbered 13, after V lost 5 bases and J lost 4 bases. The CDR3 has 15 residues.

This rearrangement joins TRBV11-3 to TRBJ2-1; TRBD2 agrees at 8 bases. Germline lookup yields CDR1 SGHNT and CDR2 YENEEA. The CDR3 runs to 16 residues. The J segment lost 6 bases and the V segment lost 6 bases, leaving 13 bases of the junction unmatched. The CDR3: CASSRGSGSRFNEQFF. CDR3 sequence (DNA): TGTGCCAGCAGTAGGGGAAGCGGGAGTAGGTTCAATGAGCAGTTCTTC.

This clone appeared a few times. Other DNA sequences within the sample encode an identical CDR3. V gene TRBV18 combines with J gene TRBJ2-3, with 8 bases identical to TRBD1. The CDR3 totals 14 residues. J gave up 3 bases and V 2 bases, and 1 base lay outside the gene matches. The germline V gene encodes CDR1 KGHSH and CDR2 LQKENI. CDR3 nucleotide sequence: TGTGCCAGCTCACCAGGACAGGGTACAGATACGCAGTATTTT. It specifies CASSPGQGTDTQYF. Looking up the rest from reference TRBV18 and TRBJ2-3 gives the full variable domain: NAGVMQNPRHLVRRRGQEARLRCSPMKGHSHVYWYRQLPEEGLKFMVYLQKENIIDESGMPKERFSAEFPKEGPSILRIQQVVRGDSAAYFCASSPGQGTDTQYFGPGTRLTVL.

Written as DNA, the CDR3 is TGTGCCAGCAGTTTAATTACCTCAGCGGGAGTCTACAATGAGCAGTTCTTC. This codes for CASSLITSAGVYNEQFF. The chain recombines TRBV27 with TRBJ2-1; 8 nucleotides match TRBD2. The V gene's germline CDR1 is MNHEY and CDR2 SMNVEV (reference sequence). V lost 2 bases to trimming and J lost 3 bases; unmatched junction nucleotides: 9. The CDR3 is made up of 17 amino acids.

The chain carries TRBV27 and TRBJ2-7; D is ambiguous. The V gene lost 3 bases and the J gene lost 5 bases, with 11 bases spanning the gap. The CDR3 is 13 residues long. The germline V gene encodes CDR1 MNHEY and CDR2 SMNVEV (reference sequence). Written as DNA, the CDR3 is TGTGCCAGCAGTTTTAGAACCGCGGACGAGCAGTACTTC. This encodes CASSFRTADEQYF.

In the case of this clone: Other DNA variants within this sample encode the same CDR3. The V gene is TRBV5-1, the J gene TRBJ2-3; 8 bases line up with TRBD2. Germline-derived CDR1 and CDR2 are SGHRS and YFSETQ. The CDR3 runs to 16 residues. Trimming at V came to 0 bases and at J to 0 bases, leaving 3 bases not matched to a gene. CDR3 nucleotide sequence: TGCGCCAGCAGCTTGGGCTCTAGCGGGAGCACAGATACGCAGTATTTT. Its protein is CASSLGSSGSTDTQYF.

This clone was detected once. The V call is TRBV9, the J call TRBJ1-4; D ambiguous. This CDR3 has 16 amino acids. Trimming took 4 bases from V and 3 from J, leaving 16 bases between them. The germline V gene has CDR1 SGDLS and CDR2 YYNGEE. This CDR3 is CASSTRPSVANEKLFF. The CDR3 DNA sequence: TGTGCCAGCAGCACCCGACCCTCGGTCGCTAATGAAAAACTGTTTTTT.

V is TRBV5-4 and J is TRBJ2-5, with D possibly being TRBD1 (5 bases). V lost 0 bases, J lost 3 bases, and 9 bases lay in between. The CDR3 totals 14 residues. In germline, CDR1 is SGHNT, CDR2 YYREEE (reference sequence). The CDR3 coding sequence is TGTGCCAGCAGCTTGGATGACAGAAAAGAGACCCAGTACTTC. Protein sequence: CASSLDDRKETQYF.

As concerns this clone: A far bigger clonotype differs at one base, so this is likely a read error. V is TRBV19 and J is TRBJ1-2, with TRBD1 matching over 7 bases. CDR1 and CDR2 from the germline V gene are LNHDA and SQIVND (reference sequence). V gave up 6 bases and J gave up 2 bases; unmatched junction bases: 3. The CDR3 length is 13 residues. The DNA for the CDR3 is TGTGCCAGTAGCTTGACAGGGAACTATGGCTACACCTTC. It is translated as CASSLTGNYGYTF.

This rearrangement joins TRBV19 to TRBJ1-5; TRBD1 matches 8 bases. J was trimmed by 6 bases and V by 3 bases; bases with no gene match: 4. The CDR3 has 14 amino acids. CDR1 is LNHDA and CDR2 is SQIVND in the germline V gene (reference sequence). CDR3 amino acids: CASSIRGLGQPQHF. DNA for the CDR3: TGTGCCAGTAGTATCAGGGGGCTAGGTCAGCCCCAGCATTTT. The full variable domain, with the rest looked up from reference TRBV19 and TRBJ1-5, is DGGITQSPKYLFRKEGQNVTLSCEQNLNHDAMYWYRQDPGQGLRLIYYSQIVNDFQKGDIAEGYSVSREKKESFPLTVTSAQKNPTAFYLCASSIRGLGQPQHFGDGTRLSIL.

The chain is built from TRBV29-1 and TRBJ2-5; a possible D gene is TRBD1 (6 bases). V dropped 4 bases and J dropped 5 bases, with 8 bases sitting between them. The length of the CDR3 is 11 residues. Germline-derived CDR1 and CDR2 are SQVTM and ANQGSEA. DNA of the CDR3: TGCAGCGTTGGAGGGGGTGAGACCCAGTACTTC. Translating it yields CSVGGGETQYF.

The chain is built from TRBV7-9 and TRBJ2-1, with D unresolved. The CDR3 loop spans 14 amino acids. Germline CDR1 SEHNR, CDR2 FQNEAQ (reference sequence). The germline V and J ends were trimmed by 3 bases and 0 bases, with 6 bases remaining between them. The CDR3 here is CASSFGDSYNEQFF. The CDR3 bases are TGTGCCAGCAGCTTTGGAGACTCCTACAATGAGCAGTTCTTC.

By sample share, this clone is medium-sized. The chain recombines TRBV5-6 with TRBJ1-3; 9 nucleotides line up with TRBD1. Trimming cost V 0 bases and J 1 base; bases outside gene matches: 5. The CDR3 length is 17 residues. Per germline, CDR1 SGHDT and CDR2 YYEEEE. The CDR3 loop is CASSLAGTGKSGNTIYF. CDR3 nucleotides: TGTGCCAGCAGCTTGGCCGGGACAGGGAAGTCTGGAAACACCATATATTTT.

V is TRBV10-3 and J is TRBJ2-2, with 9 bases that match TRBD1. The germline CDR1 and CDR2 sequences are ENHRY and SYGVKD. The CDR3 sequence is 15 residues long. Losses at the gene ends were 10 bases for V and 8 bases for J; bases not matched to a gene: 14. CDR3 protein: CATAPRTTGGGELFF. Written as DNA, the CDR3 is TGTGCCACCGCCCCCCGTACGACAGGGGGTGGGGAGCTGTTTTTT.

This sequence joins TRBV7-2 and TRBJ2-7, with 8 bases lining up with TRBD2. The CDR3 covers 19 residues. The trim removed 2 bases at V and 2 bases at J, leaving 17 bases unmatched. Looked up from germline, CDR1 is SGHTA and CDR2 is FQGNSA. The CDR3 DNA follows: TGTGCCAGCAGCTTATCGGGATCGTTAGGGAGCGGGAGTGCCTACGAGCAGTACTTC. Residues: CASSLSGSLGSGSAYEQYF.

This clone has a single count. The chain is built from TRBV11-2 and TRBJ2-1; D remains unclear. Germline-derived CDR1 and CDR2 are SGHAT and FQNNGV. CDR3 length: 12 residues. V was clipped by 5 bases and J by 9 bases, with 11 bases between them. CDR3 sequence (DNA): TGTGCCAGCAGCCCGACCGTGGGTGAGCAGTTCTTC. Its translation is CASSPTVGEQFF.

The chain employs TRBV7-2 and TRBJ2-1; 9 bases map to TRBD2. This CDR3 has 16 residues. V shed 2 bases, J shed 3 bases, and the junction held 5 bases outside the gene matches. Per germline, CDR1 SGHTA and CDR2 FQGNSA. Here the CDR3 DNA reads TGTGCCAGCAGCTTATGGGCTAGCGGGATCTACAATGAGCAGTTCTTC. It yields the protein CASSLWASGIYNEQFF.

The genes are TRBV27 and TRBJ2-5; 8 bases line up with TRBD2. This CDR3 region has 18 residues. Looked up from germline, CDR1 is MNHEY and CDR2 is SMNVEV (reference sequence). With V trimmed by 2 bases and J by 2 bases, 13 bases remained unmatched. The CDR3 spells CASSLARVVSGGQETQYF. The CDR3 DNA follows: TGTGCCAGCAGTTTAGCGAGGGTAGTCAGCGGGGGACAAGAGACCCAGTACTTC.